This T cell receptor (beta chain) was found in a study of T-cell reconstitution after alpha-beta-depleted transplantation in children. Study observations and caveats: When one year had passed after transplant, most T-cell counts and diversity came from newly produced T cells. Alpha-beta T cells present about two months after transplant were reported to originate from several hundred expanded graft clones. Some patients showed high day-60 TCRbeta diversity, which derived from surviving recipient T cells and thymic progenitors.

This clonotype was counted at least ten times. Antigen unknown. The authors prepared the TCRbeta library with unique molecular identifiers. TCRdb reprocessed the PCR reads with MiXCR, giving one entry per CDR3 protein. The table has 200,000 or so distinct CDR3 sequences, around 5.9% seen once. V lost 3 bases and J 0 bases, leaving 8 bases between the germline ends. Looked up from germline, CDR1 is KGHDR and CDR2 is SFDVKD. This CDR3 contains 15 residues. Specimen: PBMCs, collected before TCRalphabeta/CD19-depleted stem cell transplant. The TCR originated in a girl less than two years old with combined immunodeficiency, due to receive a stem cell transplant. The gene calls are TRBV24-1 and TRBJ2-1, with D uncertain. This chain's CDR3 is CATSDVRTSYNEQFF. Written as DNA, the CDR3 is TGTGCCACCAGTGATGTACGGACCTCCTACAATGAGCAGTTCTTC.